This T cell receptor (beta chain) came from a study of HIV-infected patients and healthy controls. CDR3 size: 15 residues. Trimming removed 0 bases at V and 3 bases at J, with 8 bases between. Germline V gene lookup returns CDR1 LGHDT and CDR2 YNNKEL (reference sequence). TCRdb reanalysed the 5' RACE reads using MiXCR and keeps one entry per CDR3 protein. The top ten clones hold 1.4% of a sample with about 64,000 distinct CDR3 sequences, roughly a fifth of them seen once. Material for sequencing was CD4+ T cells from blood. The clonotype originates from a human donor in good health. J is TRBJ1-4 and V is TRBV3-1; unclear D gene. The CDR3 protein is CASSQEWGSNEKLFF. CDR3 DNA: TGTGCCAGCAGCCAAGAATGGGGTTCTAATGAAAAACTGTTTTTT.